One and the same sample provided the 26 T cell receptor beta chains below, sequenced in a study of T cell changes during pregnancy in multiple sclerosis. Measured with immunoSEQ multiplex PCR; TCRdb has only the in-frame clones, and not every one. The sample has about 100,000 clones; about nine tenths are singletons. The sequencing here drew on peripheral blood, taken in the second trimester of pregnancy. The receptors derive from a female donor in good health, enrolled as a control in a pregnancy study.

The chain combines TRBV5-1 with TRBJ2-3; TRBD2 matches at 7 bases. The CDR3 has 15 residues. Germline assignment: CDR1 SGHRS and CDR2 YFSETQ. After removal of 3 bases from V and 0 bases from J, the junction contained 4 bases not matched to a gene. CDR3 protein: CASSSGTTSTDTQYF. CDR3 sequence (DNA): TGCGCCAGCAGCTCCGGGACTACCAGCACAGATACGCAGTATTTT. The entire variable domain, with the rest obtained from reference TRBV5-1 and TRBJ2-3, is as follows: KAGVTQTPRYLIKTRGQQVTLSCSPISGHRSVSWYQQTPGQGLQFLFEYFSETQRNKGNFPGRFSGRQFSNSRSEMNVSTLELGDSALYLCASSSGTTSTDTQYFGPGTRLTVL.

V usage is TRBV15 and J usage is TRBJ1-5, with D unresolved. Looked up from germline, CDR1 is LNHNV and CDR2 is YYDKDF (reference sequence). Trimming removed 3 bases from V and 3 bases from J, with 15 bases in between. CDR3 size: 16 residues. CDR3 bases: TGTGCCACCAGCAGTGATTGGCAGGTATTCAATCAGCCCCAGCATTTT. This sequence encodes CATSSDWQVFNQPQHF.

The chain joins TRBV5-6 to TRBJ1-5, with 11 positions matching TRBD1. Unmatched junction bases numbered 10, after V lost 4 bases and J lost 7 bases. The V gene's germline CDR1 is SGHDT and CDR2 YYEEEE. This CDR3 region has 16 residues. The CDR3 DNA sequence: TGTGCCAGCAGCACTGGACAGGGGGCGCTTAAGCAGCCCCAGCATTTT. This translates into CASSTGQGALKQPQHF.

The chain employs TRBV5-4 and TRBJ2-7; 8 positions match TRBD1. Germline-derived CDR1 and CDR2 are SGHNT and YYREEE (reference sequence). J gave up 3 bases and V 3 bases, and 20 bases lay outside the gene matches. The length of the CDR3 is 19 residues. Here the CDR3 DNA reads TGTGCCAGCAGCTGGCCTACACCGTCCGGGACAGGTCAGCTCTACGAGCAGTACTTC. Translated, it gives CASSWPTPSGTGQLYEQYF.

In its sample, this clone was seen a few times. The rearrangement uses TRBV7-8 and TRBJ1-6; 8 bases are a match to TRBD1. Germline V gene lookup returns CDR1 SGHVS and CDR2 FQNEAQ. CDR3 length: 16 amino acids. After removal of 1 base from V and 6 bases from J, the junction contained 5 bases not matched to a gene. CDR3 DNA sequence: TGTGCCAGCAGCTTAGTTGGGACAGGACCTAATTCACCCCTCCACTTT. Translated: CASSLVGTGPNSPLHF.

The J gene is TRBJ1-2, the V gene TRBV7-2; D possibly corresponds to TRBD1 (5 bases). V was trimmed by 5 bases and J by 8 bases, leaving 18 bases between them. In germline, CDR1 is SGHTA, CDR2 FQGNSA. The CDR3 is 14 amino acids. The CDR3 DNA sequence: TGTGCCAGCAGCGCCCAGACTGGGGGGGAAGGCTACACCTTC. This sequence encodes CASSAQTGGEGYTF.

This rearrangement joins TRBV29-1 to TRBJ2-7, with a possible D match to TRBD2 (6 bases). Germline V gene data show CDR1 as SQVTM and CDR2 as ANQGSEA. The ends were cut back, 7 bases at V and 5 bases at J, with 15 bases in the middle. This CDR3 comprises 12 residues. The DNA of the CDR3 is TGCAGCGCCCGGGACTTCGTCGACGAGCAGTACTTC. Translated: CSARDFVDEQYF.

The V call is TRBV28, the J call TRBJ1-2; a weak D match, TRBD1 (6 bases). Germline-derived CDR1 and CDR2 are MDHEN and SYDVKM. The CDR3 consists of 16 residues. V shed 7 bases and J shed 1 base, with 19 bases lying between them. The CDR3 protein is CASKGGVILFNYGYTF. CDR3 sequence (DNA): TGTGCCAGCAAAGGGGGAGTTATCCTCTTTAACTATGGCTACACCTTC.

The V and J genes are TRBV9 and TRBJ2-3, with 7 bases fitting TRBD2. Trimming removed 7 bases from V and 0 bases from J; junction bases left unmatched: 14. The germline V gene has CDR1 SGDLS and CDR2 YYNGEE. The length of the CDR3 is 17 residues. The CDR3 protein is CASAPRSVAGSTDTQYF. The CDR3 DNA reads TGTGCCAGCGCACCTCGATCGGTAGCGGGCAGCACAGATACGCAGTATTTT.

The chain uses TRBV4-1 and TRBJ2-7, with 9 bases lining up with TRBD2. Germline lookup yields CDR1 MGHRA and CDR2 YSYEKL. The CDR3 is made up of 16 amino acids. J gave up 0 bases and V 1 base, and 4 bases lay outside the gene matches. DNA for the CDR3: TGCGCCAGCAGCCAAGCTGAGACTAGCGGCTCCTACGAGCAGTACTTC. Protein product: CASSQAETSGSYEQYF.

The rearrangement links TRBV28 to TRBJ2-7; perhaps TRBD1 as D (6 bases). Germline V gene sequence: CDR1 MDHEN, CDR2 SYDVKM. Trimming removed 6 bases at V and 6 bases at J, with 21 bases between. The CDR3 extends over 15 amino acids. This chain's CDR3 is CASSLGARGFSEQYF. In nucleotides, the CDR3 is TGTGCCAGCAGCCTAGGGGCCAGGGGTTTCAGCGAGCAGTACTTC.

The chain carries TRBV14 and TRBJ2-1; the D gene is possibly TRBD2 (6 bases). V lost 0 bases and J 4 bases, leaving 16 bases between the germline ends. The CDR3 runs to 17 residues. Germline CDR1 reads SGHDN; CDR2 reads FVKESK. CDR3 nucleotides: TGTGCCAGCAGCCAAGATAACGGAGGGGCAATTTACAATGAGCAGTTCTTC. It yields the protein CASSQDNGGAIYNEQFF.

This rearrangement joins TRBV5-4 to TRBJ2-7; the match to TRBD2 covers 13 bases. From germline, CDR1 is SGHNT and CDR2 YYREEE (reference sequence). Germline trimming cut 4 bases from V and 2 bases from J; bases unmatched to any gene: 6. CDR3 length: 16 amino acids. The CDR3 loop reads CASSRGLAGNAYEQYF. The CDR3 DNA reads TGTGCCAGCAGCCGGGGACTAGCGGGGAATGCCTACGAGCAGTACTTC.

The CDR3 DNA follows: TGTGCCAGCAGCCCCGGGGGGGGCGGTTCACCCCTCCACTTT. Translation: CASSPGGGGSPLHF. V and J are TRBV7-6 and TRBJ1-6, with D maybe TRBD1 (6 bases). CDR3 length equals 14 residues. Germline CDR1 reads SGHVS; CDR2 reads FNYEAQ. Trimming took 5 bases from V and 9 from J, leaving 14 bases between them.

The chain joins TRBV19 to TRBJ2-7; 8 bases map to TRBD1. The V gene end was trimmed by 6 bases and the J gene end by 0 bases; junction bases not matched to a gene: 7. Germline V gene sequence: CDR1 LNHDA, CDR2 SQIVND (reference sequence). The CDR3 is 15 residues long. CDR3 sequence reads: CASSEQGESSYEQYF. The CDR3, as DNA: TGTGCCAGTAGCGAACAGGGGGAAAGCTCCTACGAGCAGTACTTC. Looking up the rest from reference TRBV19 and TRBJ2-7 gives the full variable domain: DGGITQSPKYLFRKEGQNVTLSCEQNLNHDAMYWYRQDPGQGLRLIYYSQIVNDFQKGDIAEGYSVSREKKESFPLTVTSAQKNPTAFYLCASSEQGESSYEQYFGPGTRLTVT.

The V gene is TRBV7-2, the J gene TRBJ2-3; D is perhaps TRBD1 (6 bases). The germline V and J ends were trimmed by 3 bases and 6 bases, with 10 bases remaining between them. Germline assignment: CDR1 SGHTA and CDR2 FQGNSA. The CDR3 runs 13 residues. DNA of the CDR3: TGTGCCAGCAGCTTCTCCCAGGGGGATACGCAGTATTTT. Protein: CASSFSQGDTQYF.

This sequence joins TRBV10-2 and TRBJ2-7, with D possibly being TRBD1 (5 bases). In germline, CDR1 is WSHSY, CDR2 SAAADI. This CDR3 comprises 12 residues. Trimming removed 8 bases from V and 3 bases from J, with 11 bases in between. The CDR3 is CASSQAGYEQYF. DNA for the CDR3: TGCGCCAGCTCACAGGCCGGCTACGAGCAGTACTTC.

This chain uses TRBV15 with TRBJ1-2; D is perhaps TRBD1 (6 bases). The V end lost 5 bases, the J end lost 8 bases, and 18 bases lay between the germline ends. The CDR3 runs to 14 residues. Germline V CDR1 and CDR2: LNHNV, YYDKDF (reference sequence). The CDR3: CATSPRVTGYGYTF. The CDR3 DNA follows: TGTGCCACCAGCCCCCGCGTTACAGGGTACGGCTACACCTTC.

The chain recombines TRBV25-1 with TRBJ2-7; D is possibly TRBD1 (6 bases). There are 14 residues in the CDR3. Trimming shortened V by 4 bases and J by 0 bases, and 10 bases separated the two germline ends. CDR1 and CDR2 (germline): MGHDK, SYGVNS. The CDR3 sequence: CASSGTVASYEQYF. The CDR3 DNA sequence: TGTGCCAGCAGTGGGACAGTGGCCTCCTACGAGCAGTACTTC.

The CDR3 coding sequence is TGTGCCAGCAGCTTAGCGGCACAGAACTATGGCTACACCTTC. This translates into CASSLAAQNYGYTF. The chain carries TRBV7-9 and TRBJ1-2; D is unclear. Germline V gives CDR1 SEHNR, CDR2 FQNEAQ (reference sequence). The CDR3 loop spans 14 amino acids. V lost 0 bases and J 2 bases, leaving 7 bases between the germline ends. The whole variable domain, remainder taken from reference TRBV7-9 and TRBJ1-2, is DTGVSQNPRHKITKRGQNVTFRCDPISEHNRLYWYRQTLGQGPEFLTYFQNEAQLEKSRLLSDRFSAERPKGSFSTLEIQRTEQGDSAMYLCASSLAAQNYGYTFGSGTRLTVV.

The rearrangement uses TRBV2 and TRBJ2-1; TRBD1 matches 12 bases. Germline lookup yields CDR1 SNHLY and CDR2 FYNNEI. This CDR3 is 16 amino acids long. V lost 5 bases and J lost 5; bases outside the gene matches: 7. The CDR3 loop is CASSRGQGAPHNEQFF. Here the CDR3 DNA reads TGTGCCAGCAGTAGGGGACAGGGGGCTCCTCACAATGAGCAGTTCTTC.

This clone was counted a few times. The gene calls are TRBV7-9 and TRBJ1-2, with unresolved D. This CDR3 is 14 amino acids long. CDR1 is SEHNR and CDR2 is FQNEAQ in the germline V gene (reference sequence). V shed 5 bases and J shed 3 bases, with 13 bases lying between them. Here the CDR3 reads CASSVEVVDYGYTF. The CDR3 nucleotides are TGTGCCAGCAGCGTTGAGGTCGTGGACTATGGCTACACCTTC.

V gene TRBV5-1 combines with J gene TRBJ2-7; 12 bases map to TRBD2. Germline CDR1 and CDR2: SGHRS and YFSETQ. J gave up 6 bases and V 4 bases, and 5 bases lay outside the gene matches. The CDR3 spans 14 residues. CDR3 bases: TGCGCCAGCAGCCCGACTAGCGGGAGTACCGAGCAGTACTTC. It codes for CASSPTSGSTEQYF.

The gene calls are TRBV6-5 and TRBJ2-3; 7 bases line up with TRBD2. The V gene end was trimmed by 5 bases and the J gene end by 3 bases; junction bases not matched to a gene: 5. Germline V CDR1 and CDR2: MNHEY, SVGAGI. The CDR3 loop spans 14 amino acids. The CDR3 sequence: CASSTTSQTDTQYF. DNA for the CDR3: TGTGCCAGCAGTACGACTAGCCAGACAGATACGCAGTATTTT.

This rearrangement joins TRBV2 to TRBJ1-3; D not certain. Germline values: CDR1 SNHLY, CDR2 FYNNEI. The CDR3 totals 12 residues. CDR3 residues: CALRRPGNTIYF. CDR3 DNA: TGTGCGCTTCGGAGACCTGGAAACACCATATATTTT.

This chain uses TRBV5-4 with TRBJ1-2; D gene unclear. CDR1 SGHNT and CDR2 YYREEE come from the germline V gene (reference sequence). The V and J ends lost 1 base and 4 bases respectively, with 8 bases between them. The CDR3 runs 13 residues. The CDR3 DNA is TGTGCCAGCAGCTTGTCGGGATCCTATGGCTACACCTTC. Its translation is CASSLSGSYGYTF.